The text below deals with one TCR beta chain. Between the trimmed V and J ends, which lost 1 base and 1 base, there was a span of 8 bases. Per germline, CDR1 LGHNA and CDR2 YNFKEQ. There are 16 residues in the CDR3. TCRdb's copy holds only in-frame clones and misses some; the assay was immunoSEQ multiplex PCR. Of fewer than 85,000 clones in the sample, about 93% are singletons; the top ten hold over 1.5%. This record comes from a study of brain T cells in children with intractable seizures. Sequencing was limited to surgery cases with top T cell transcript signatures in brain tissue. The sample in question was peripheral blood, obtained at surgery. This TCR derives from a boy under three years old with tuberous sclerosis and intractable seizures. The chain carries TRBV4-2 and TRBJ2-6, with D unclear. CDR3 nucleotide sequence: TGTGCCAGCAGCCAAGTTGGCGGTTCTGGGGCCAACGTCCTGACTTTC. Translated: CASSQVGGSGANVLTF.